The entry below gives a single TCR beta chain sequence along with its context. What it recognizes is unknown. The sample contains more than one DNA sequence encoding this CDR3. These data are taken from a study of shared clonotypes between healthy human individuals. The CDR3 has 14 amino acids. With 4 bases removed from V and 2 bases from J, the gap between germline ends came to 10 bases. Looked up from germline, CDR1 is MDHEN and CDR2 is SYDVKM. Sequenced by immunoSEQ multiplex PCR; TCRdb stores in-frame clones only, minus some. The data contain around 990,000 clones, around 77% of them seen just once; the ten biggest clones take up roughly 0.83%. Study outcomes and limitations: Generally, naive subsets came out with larger estimated richness than memory subsets. Clonotypes shared by all four sorted-subset donors had higher generation probabilities than non-shared clonotypes.

The rearrangement links TRBV28 to TRBJ2-3, with D possibly matching TRBD1 (6 bases). This clonotype was sampled from a man aged 18-30 years in good health. Some clones in this sample may be carry-over from other donors' samples. The source material was memory CD4+ T cells from PBMCs. Subset meaning: CD45RA-negative fraction. CDR3 residues: CASSYRTATDTQYF. The CDR3 coding sequence is TGTGCCAGCAGTTACCGGACAGCCACAGATACGCAGTATTTT. Using reference TRBV28 and TRBJ2-3 for the parts outside the CDR3, the full variable domain is DVKVTQSSRYLVKRTGEKVFLECVQDMDHENMFWYRQDPGLGLRLIYFSYDVKMKEKGDIPEGYSVSREKKERFSLILESASTNQTSMYLCASSYRTATDTQYFGPGTRLTVL.